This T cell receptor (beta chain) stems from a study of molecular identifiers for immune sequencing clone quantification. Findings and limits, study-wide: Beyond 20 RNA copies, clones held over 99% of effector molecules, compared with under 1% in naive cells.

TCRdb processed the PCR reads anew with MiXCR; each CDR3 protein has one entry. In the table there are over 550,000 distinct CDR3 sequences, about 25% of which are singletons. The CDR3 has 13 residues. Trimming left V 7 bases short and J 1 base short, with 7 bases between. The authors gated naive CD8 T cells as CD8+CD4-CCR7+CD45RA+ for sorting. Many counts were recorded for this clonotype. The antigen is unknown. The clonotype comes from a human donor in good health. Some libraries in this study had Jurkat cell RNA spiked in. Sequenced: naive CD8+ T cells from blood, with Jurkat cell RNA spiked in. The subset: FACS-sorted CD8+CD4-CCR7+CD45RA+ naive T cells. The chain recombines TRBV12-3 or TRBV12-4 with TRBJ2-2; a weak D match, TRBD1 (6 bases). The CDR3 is CASNRVNTGELFF. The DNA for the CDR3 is TGTGCCAGCAACAGGGTGAACACCGGGGAGCTGTTTTTT.